This T cell receptor beta chain was recovered during a study of blood T cell repertoires in COVID-19. This clone was seen just once. Assay: immunoSEQ multiplex PCR; the TCRdb copy retains only in-frame clones and omits some. Here the sample spans 280,000 or so clones, about 91% being singletons. The J segment lost 3 bases and the V segment lost 5 bases, leaving 4 bases of the junction unmatched. The CDR3 sequence is 15 residues long. CDR1 is MNHNY, CDR2 SVGAGI, per germline (reference sequence). The rearrangement joins TRBV6-6 to TRBJ2-1; 10 bases line up with TRBD1. The sequenced material came from peripheral blood. This TCR was sampled from a woman aged 55 to 70 with acute or convalescent COVID-19. The DNA for the CDR3 is TGTGCCAGCAGTGAGGGACAGGGGATCTACAATGAGCAGTTCTTC. Its protein is CASSEGQGIYNEQFF.